Reported below is one T cell receptor (beta chain). Its cognate antigen is unknown. The source of the sample is a study of cytomegalovirus exposure and HLA in healthy donors. Study results and limitations: Of the V segments, some could not be distinguished, including TRBV6-2 and TRBV6-3, and were excluded.

CDR1 and CDR2 (germline): SGHTA, FQGNSA. V lost 5 bases to trimming and J lost 1 base, with 6 bases between them. The CDR3 totals 12 residues. Use of 60 Vbeta and 13 Jbeta primers characterized the PCR. Here immunoSEQ multiplex PCR was the method, and the copy in TCRdb shows in-frame clones only, minus some. The sample lists about 150,000 clones; over 60% were seen once. The source material was PBMCs. The chain combines TRBV7-2 with TRBJ2-7; D might be TRBD1 (5 bases). This TCR was sampled from a man in his forties or fifties in good health and CMV-seronegative. This CDR3 is CASSDRSYEQYF. CDR3 DNA sequence: TGTGCCAGCAGCGACAGATCCTACGAGCAGTACTTC.